This record concerns one T cell receptor beta chain sequence. The CDR3 totals 17 residues. V gave up 0 bases and J gave up 3 bases, with 15 bases separating them. Germline CDR1 SGHDN, CDR2 FVKESK. This sample stems from a study of blood T cell repertoires in COVID-19. Per the original methods: Amplifying reference gene primers gave estimates of nucleated cell counts. Here immunoSEQ multiplex PCR was the method, and the copy in TCRdb shows in-frame clones only, minus some. The DNA gave D and trimming, while V, J and clone size come from that table. This sample has under 150,000 clones, with approximately 86% found just once.

This clonotype originated in a woman between 40 and 55 years old with active or convalescent COVID-19. The gene calls are TRBV14 and TRBJ2-4; TRBD1 might be the D (6 bases). Material for sequencing was peripheral blood. CDR3: CASSQEPSGAGKNIQYF. As DNA, the CDR3 is TGTGCCAGCAGCCAAGAGCCCTCAGGGGCGGGCAAAAACATTCAGTACTTC.